The 17 T cell receptor beta chains presented below share a single source sample, sequenced in a study of Graves' ophthalmopathy and Graves' hyperthyroidism. Amplified material comprised TCR beta CDR3 regions derived from RNA transcripts. First-round RT-PCR employed HTBI primers, with a second-round multiplex PCR after it. TCRdb ran MiXCR on the multiplex PCR reads and lists one entry per CDR3 protein. Altogether 200,000 to 250,000 distinct CDR3 sequences are present, about 22% being singletons, with the ten largest covering around 45%. Sequencing was done on a sample of peripheral blood. These receptors originate from a woman between 50 and 59 years old with Graves' ophthalmopathy.

This clonotype was seen many times. The V call is TRBV10-3, the J call TRBJ1-5; 8 bases are a match to TRBD1. CDR3 length: 12 residues. The germline V gene has CDR1 ENHRY and CDR2 SYGVKD. V dropped 6 bases and J dropped 5; count of bases not matched to a gene: 0. CDR3 sequence reads: CAIRGQDQPQHF. CDR3 nucleotides: TGTGCCATCAGGGGACAGGATCAGCCCCAGCATTTT.

This clonotype was seen ten or more times. J is TRBJ2-5 and V is TRBV7-2, with a tentative D call TRBD1 (5 bases). V was clipped by 6 bases and J by 2 bases, with 10 bases between them. Germline CDR1 reads SGHTA; CDR2 reads FQGNSA. The CDR3 consists of 13 residues. CDR3 DNA sequence: TGTGCCAGCAGTGAAGACAGACAAGAGACCCAGTACTTC. Translation gives CASSEDRQETQYF.

This clonotype has ten or more counts. The chain carries TRBV7-9 and TRBJ2-5, with D perhaps TRBD1 or TRBD2 (5 bases each). CDR3 length: 15 residues. CDR1 and CDR2 (germline): SEHNR, FQNEAQ (reference sequence). V shed 0 bases and J shed 0 bases, with 8 bases lying between them. In DNA, the CDR3 is TGTGCCAGCAGCTTAGCGGGGGTGTACCAAGAGACCCAGTACTTC. Residues: CASSLAGVYQETQYF.

This clonotype was found many times. As DNA, the CDR3 is TGTGCCAGCAGTCCTCGGACAGGCAACACTGAAGCTTTCTTT. Amino acids: CASSPRTGNTEAFF. J is TRBJ1-1 and V is TRBV12-3 or TRBV12-4; TRBD1 matches 7 bases. This CDR3 is 14 amino acids long. With V trimmed by 5 bases and J by 2 bases, 5 bases remained unmatched.

Only a few counts were recorded for this clonotype. This rearrangement joins TRBV7-3 to TRBJ2-2; D is perhaps TRBD2 (6 bases). This CDR3 is built from 15 residues. V was shortened by 5 bases and J by 1 base, with 11 bases between the two germline ends. Germline assignment: CDR1 SGHTA and CDR2 FQGTGA. CDR3 in amino acids: CASSPKAGNTGELFF. CDR3 coding DNA: TGTGCCAGCAGCCCCAAAGCGGGGAACACCGGGGAGCTGTTTTTT.

This clonotype was seen repeatedly, ten times or more. The J gene is TRBJ1-5, the V gene TRBV6-4; 7 bases are a match to TRBD1. The CDR3 covers 14 residues. Trimming took 6 bases from V and 6 from J; bases not matched to a gene: 8. Germline values: CDR1 MRHNA, CDR2 SNTAGT. The CDR3 DNA follows: TGTGCCAGCAGCCCAGGGGGTTGGTCTCAGCCCCAGCATTTT. The encoded protein is CASSPGGWSQPQHF.

This clonotype occurred many times. V is TRBV29-1 and J is TRBJ1-1, with no clear D. The germline CDR1 and CDR2 sequences are SQVTM and ANQGSEA. CDR3 length: 12 residues. V lost 4 bases, J lost 2 bases, and 8 bases lay in between. The CDR3 DNA sequence: TGCAGCGTTGTGCGAACCAACACTGAAGCTTTCTTT. It is translated as CSVVRTNTEAFF.

This clonotype has a count of ten or more. This chain uses TRBV20-1 with TRBJ1-2; 7 bases match TRBD1. The length of the CDR3 is 16 residues. Per the germline V gene, CDR1 is DFQATT and CDR2 is SNEGSKA (reference sequence). V was pared by 5 bases and J by 3 bases, with 15 bases of the junction left unmatched. CDR3 sequence reads: CSAPRQIRTGDYGYTF. The CDR3, as DNA: TGCAGTGCTCCACGCCAAATAAGAACAGGGGACTATGGCTACACCTTC.

This clonotype appeared many times. V is TRBV6-1 and J is TRBJ2-5, with D hard to call. Germline V gene data show CDR1 as MNHNS and CDR2 as SASEGT. V lost 6 bases and J lost 5, with 13 bases in between. This CDR3 has 13 residues. Here the CDR3 DNA reads TGTGCCAGCAGGTCTGGGCCCATGGAGACCCAGTACTTC. It specifies CASRSGPMETQYF.

This clonotype was counted ten times or more. This sequence joins TRBV27 and TRBJ2-7; 9 nucleotides match TRBD2. Germline CDR1 and CDR2: MNHEY and SMNVEV (reference sequence). The length of the CDR3 is 15 residues. The V segment lost 0 bases and the J segment 5 bases; nucleotides outside the gene matches: 5. Here the CDR3 DNA reads TGTGCCAGCAGTTTATCGGGACTAGCTGGGAACGAGCAGTACTTC. Protein sequence: CASSLSGLAGNEQYF.

The chain links TRBV28 to TRBJ1-6; 9 bases are shared with TRBD1. Germline CDR1 MDHEN, CDR2 SYDVKM. V shed 5 bases, J shed 12 bases, and the junction held 8 bases outside the gene matches. CDR3 size: 14 residues. The chain's CDR3 is CASSDGTGQKPLHF. The CDR3 DNA follows: TGTGCCAGCAGTGATGGGACAGGGCAGAAACCCCTCCACTTT.

This clonotype was seen ten or more times. The gene calls are TRBV30 and TRBJ1-5; TRBD1 aligns across 9 bases. The length of the CDR3 is 16 residues. Germline CDR1 GTSNPN, CDR2 SVGIG (reference sequence). V shed 2 bases, J shed 0 bases, and the junction held 5 bases outside the gene matches. CDR3 loop: CAWSRGQGHSNQPQHF. The DNA of the CDR3 is TGTGCCTGGAGTCGAGGACAGGGGCATAGCAATCAGCCCCAGCATTTT. The variable domain in full, completed from reference TRBV30 and TRBJ1-5, reads SQTIHQWPATLVQPVGSPLSLECTVEGTSNPNLYWYRQAAGRGLQLLFYSVGIGQISSEVPQNLSASRPQDRQFILSSKKLLLSDSGFYLCAWSRGQGHSNQPQHFGDGTRLSIL.

In its sample, this clonotype was seen many times. A read error may explain this, as a much larger clone is one base away. V is TRBV6-4 and J is TRBJ1-1; D is uncertain. Germline V gene sequence: CDR1 MRHNA, CDR2 SNTAGT. The CDR3 runs 11 residues. CDR3 nucleotide sequence: TGTACCAGCAGTTACCACACTGAAGCTTTCTTT. It translates to CTSSYHTEAFF.

A remark on this clonotype: Because the CDR3's place on the DNA is in doubt, the DNA is left out and the CDR3 is given as listed by TCRdb. The chain has TRBV7-2 and TRBJ2-2; the table's D call, TRBD2, was not checked against the DNA. The CDR3 is 15 amino acids in total, end residues counted. Germline lookup yields CDR1 SGHTA and CDR2 FQGNSA. This chain's CDR3 is CASSFWEQTPGSCFF.

This clonotype was counted once. The chain has TRBV3-1 and TRBJ2-7; D might be TRBD2 (5 bases). The CDR3 extends over 14 amino acids. CDR1 and CDR2 (germline): LGHDT, YNNKEL (reference sequence). V gave up 3 bases and J gave up 5 bases, with 14 bases separating them. CDR3 sequence reads: CASSHPLDSHEQYF. In DNA, the CDR3 is TGTGCCAGCAGCCACCCCCTGGACTCGCACGAGCAGTACTTC.

As concerns this clonotype: A read error may be the cause here, since a much bigger clone is one base away. As the CDR3 is not closed by the conserved phenylalanine or tryptophan, this likely results from a read error. This chain links TRBV29-1 with TRBJ2-7, with D uncertain. Trimming cost V 1 base and J 3 bases, with 10 bases left between them. The CDR3 is 13 residues long. CDR1 is SQVTM, CDR2 ANQGSEA, per germline. For the CDR3, the DNA is TGCAGCGTTGAAGCCCCGGACCGCTACGAGCAGTACCTC. It is translated as CSVEAPDRYEQYL.

The table lists this clonotype with many counts. CDR3 sequence (DNA): TGTGCCAGCAGTGAAACAGGGGATACCTACGAGCAGTACTTC. Protein product: CASSETGDTYEQYF. The chain couples TRBV6-1 to TRBJ2-7; 7 nucleotides align to TRBD1. The CDR3 runs 14 residues. Trimming cost V 2 bases and J 2 bases; bases outside gene matches: 3. Germline V gene sequence: CDR1 MNHNS, CDR2 SASEGT.